This T cell receptor (beta chain) is drawn from a study of a mutant IDH1 vaccine in newly diagnosed glioma. Overall study: At week 35 came visit V12, and visit V13 followed at week 47.

General study findings and limits: Pseudoprogression apparently tracked independently of changes in top peripheral T cell clonotypes.

TCRdb's copy holds only in-frame clones and misses some; the assay was immunoSEQ multiplex PCR. Among 35,000 to 40,000 clones listed, roughly 70% were seen once. The germline V gene encodes CDR1 MNHEY and CDR2 SVGAGI. V shed 7 bases and J shed 6 bases, with 17 bases lying between them. This CDR3 is 14 amino acids long. Notes on this clone: Its cognate antigen is unknown.

Time point noted: week 47, end of study. Vaccination comprised doses that each held 300 ug of mutant IDH1 20-mer peptide, plus topical imiquimod. Eight vaccine doses were administered to patients at weeks 1, 3, 5, 7, 11, 15, 19 and 23. The donors had new WHO grade 3 or 4 astrocytomas; these were IDH1-mutant and ATRX-lost. This chain uses TRBV6-5 with TRBJ2-3, with D tentatively TRBD1 or TRBD2 (5 bases each). The sequenced sample was PBMCs, obtained from a glioma patient whose treatment included an IDH1 peptide vaccine. The TCR originated in a man between 35 and 55 years old with glioma. Here the CDR3 DNA reads TGTGCCAGCAAGGGGCGGGTCCCGGGGGATACGCAGTATTTT. This translates into CASKGRVPGDTQYF.